The T cell receptor (beta chain) described here comes from a study of T cell responses to AZD1222 COVID-19 vaccine (dated by TCRdb to the early 2020s). General notes on the study: AZD1222 recipients whose second dose came at about 4 weeks and those whose second dose came at about 12 weeks were combined into one group, since spike-specific TCR depth and breadth did not differ between the two schedules. Enrollment into the trials was organized by age into subgroups of 18-55, 56-69 and 70-plus years, and those subgroups contained roughly 150, 30 and 60 TCR-sequenced participants, respectively. A total of more than 230 trial participants underwent TCR sequencing, of whom approximately 200 had received two doses of AZD1222 and around 25 had received two doses of the MenACWY control vaccine. Paper-wide results and their limitations: Conclusions about previously exposed vaccinees were limited because only a handful of AZD1222 recipients were SARS-CoV-2 seropositive at baseline. Epitopes outside the regions mutated in the B.1.351 and B.1.1.7 variants were reportedly recognized by nearly half of the unique spike-specific TCRs. Vaccine-associated CD4 TCRs spanned the whole spike protein, with dominant responses in regions 160-218 and 743-854. In the small 56-69-year group, the increase in depth fell short of significance, most likely because of low power. Most participants were white British and females outnumbered males, and the authors suggested that clonal diversity may have been underestimated. After two AZD1222 doses, both the breadth and the depth of spike-specific TCRs were significantly higher than at day 0 and than in MenACWY recipients. Because no day 14 peak-response samples were available, the repertoires could be characterized only after the peak T cell response.

About this clone itself: No antigen is known for it. Base qualities are not recorded, but no much larger clone differs from it by a single base.

The time point label, as the study defines it: baseline before first vaccination. The vaccinee samples were drawn from two UK trials, COV001 and COV002, one of which was a single-blind randomized controlled phase 2/3 trial testing AZD1222 (ChAdOx1 nCoV-19) in healthy adults. For TCRbeta chain sequencing, PBMC samples from trial participants were taken at day 0 and at day 28 after the second dose. Counted from cysteine to phenylalanine, this CDR3 has 14 amino acids. The sequence is cut down to CDR3 DNA, 42 bases in frame from base 1. V loses 5 bases of germline sequence and J loses 10 bases, and the interval between the two ends is 18 bases. CDR1 MNHEY and CDR2 SVGEGT were looked up in the germline V gene. The CDR3 regions of human TCRbeta chains were subjected to immunosequencing. Regarding the original processing steps: Repertoire TCRs were checked for matches against a reference library of SARS-CoV-2-specific TCRs that had been generated using the MIRA antigen-specificity platform. Breadth was defined as the fraction of unique TCRs that were SARS-CoV-2-associated. Depth was defined as the fraction of total T cells that were SARS-CoV-2-associated. Using the MIRA data, every spike-specific TCR was mapped to the spike region that the TCR reacted to and assigned to either a CD4 or a CD8 class. Log10-transformed breadth and depth values were compared by one-way ANOVA with Sidak's multiple comparisons tests. Entries here come from immuneACCESS through TCRdb and include only in-frame sequences with V and J called. Some clones fail to appear in such tables; in the studies checked, an unresolved V gene covers under half of the shortfall, and the cause of the remainder is unknown. That table gives V, J and clone size, and the DNA gave D and trimming. Present in this sample are about 150,000 clones, roughly 92% of which were seen just once. Roughly 1.3% of the sample belongs to the ten largest clones.

The source material was peripheral blood, sampled on day 0 of AZD1222 vaccination. The sequence came from an adult in good health. The sequence is built from TRBV6-2 or TRBV6-3 and TRBJ1-5; a tentative D match to TRBD1 spans 5 bases. The bases are TGTGCCAGCAGTCCCGGGACTGTCGTTACTCCCCAGCATTTT. It is translated as CASSPGTVVTPQHF.